What follows describes a single T cell receptor (beta chain). The antigen is not known. This sample also contains other DNA sequences that code for the same CDR3. Profiling relied on immunoSEQ multiplex PCR, and the TCRdb table lists in-frame clones only, not all of them. This table has approximately 620,000 clones, roughly 97% appearing once. This sample is part of a study of shared clonotypes between healthy human individuals. Findings and limits, study-wide: Compared with clonotypes that all four donors shared, non-shared clonotypes had lower generation probabilities. Around 5% was the fraction of naive CD4 clonotypes found shared across a handful of donors.

The germline CDR1 and CDR2 sequences are SGHNT and YYREEE (reference sequence). The CDR3 covers 14 residues. Trimming left V 3 bases short and J 0 bases short, with 6 bases between. The receptor was derived from a woman aged 25 to 39 in good health. This chain uses TRBV5-4 with TRBJ2-2; D gene uncertain. Sequences were obtained from naive CD4+ T cells sorted from blood. Subset indicated: CD45RA+ positively selected. The CDR3 reads CASSSAANTGELFF. DNA for the CDR3: TGTGCCAGCAGCTCCGCAGCGAACACCGGGGAGCTGTTTTTT.